This T cell receptor (beta chain) appears in the sequencing data of a study of shared clonotypes between healthy human individuals. Some clones are missing from TCRdb's copy, which holds only in-frame ones; the method was immunoSEQ multiplex PCR. This table holds 1.6 million or so clones, roughly 96% found once. V lost 9 bases to trimming and J lost 6 bases; unmatched junction nucleotides: 4. This CDR3 has 12 residues. Germline V lookup: CDR1 LNHDA, CDR2 SQIVND (reference sequence). Sequencing used naive CD4+ T cells sorted from blood. The subset here: CD45RA+ positively selected. The sequence was collected from a young man in good health. The gene calls are TRBV19 and TRBJ2-1; 8 nucleotides align to TRBD2. The CDR3 loop is CASGTSINEQFF. CDR3 DNA: TGTGCCAGCGGGACTAGTATCAATGAGCAGTTCTTC.